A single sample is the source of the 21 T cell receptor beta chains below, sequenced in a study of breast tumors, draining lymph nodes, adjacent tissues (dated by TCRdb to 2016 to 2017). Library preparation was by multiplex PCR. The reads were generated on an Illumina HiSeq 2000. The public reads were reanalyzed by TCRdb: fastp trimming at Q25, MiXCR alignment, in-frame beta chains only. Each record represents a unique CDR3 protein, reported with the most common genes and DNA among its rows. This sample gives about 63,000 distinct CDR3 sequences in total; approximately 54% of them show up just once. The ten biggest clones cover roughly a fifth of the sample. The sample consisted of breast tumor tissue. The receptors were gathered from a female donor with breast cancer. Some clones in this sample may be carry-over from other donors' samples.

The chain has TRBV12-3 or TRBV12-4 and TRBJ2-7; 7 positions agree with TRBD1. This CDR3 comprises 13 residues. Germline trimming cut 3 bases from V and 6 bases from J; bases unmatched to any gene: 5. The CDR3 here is CASSFHRGSEQYF. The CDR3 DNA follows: TGTGCCAGCAGTTTTCACAGGGGTAGCGAGCAGTACTTC.

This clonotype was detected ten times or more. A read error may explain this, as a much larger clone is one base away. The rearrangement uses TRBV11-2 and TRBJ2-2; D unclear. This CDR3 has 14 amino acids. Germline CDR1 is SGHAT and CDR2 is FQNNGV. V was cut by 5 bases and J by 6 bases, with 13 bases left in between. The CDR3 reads CASSPLYRSGELFF. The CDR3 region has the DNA TGTGCCAGCAGCCCGCTCTACCGATCCGGGGAGCTGTTTTTT.

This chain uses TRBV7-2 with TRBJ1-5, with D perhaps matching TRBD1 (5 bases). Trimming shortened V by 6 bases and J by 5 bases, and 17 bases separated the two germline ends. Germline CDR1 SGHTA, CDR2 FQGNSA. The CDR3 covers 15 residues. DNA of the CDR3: TGTGCCAGCAGGCCAGACAGAGCCGGGGATCAGCCCCAGCATTTT. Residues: CASRPDRAGDQPQHF.

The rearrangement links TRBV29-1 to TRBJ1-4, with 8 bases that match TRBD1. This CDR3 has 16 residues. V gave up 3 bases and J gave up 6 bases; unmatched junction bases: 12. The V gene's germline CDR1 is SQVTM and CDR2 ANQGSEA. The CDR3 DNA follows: TGCAGCGTTGATAGTGGGCAGGGGGCATTTTATGAAAAACTGTTTTTT. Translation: CSVDSGQGAFYEKLFF.

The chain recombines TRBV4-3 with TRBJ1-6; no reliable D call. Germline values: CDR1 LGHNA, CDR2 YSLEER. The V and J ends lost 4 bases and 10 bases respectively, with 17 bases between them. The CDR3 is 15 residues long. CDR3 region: CASSLDAGRESPLHF. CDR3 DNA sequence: TGCGCCAGCAGCCTAGATGCCGGGCGAGAATCACCCCTCCACTTT.

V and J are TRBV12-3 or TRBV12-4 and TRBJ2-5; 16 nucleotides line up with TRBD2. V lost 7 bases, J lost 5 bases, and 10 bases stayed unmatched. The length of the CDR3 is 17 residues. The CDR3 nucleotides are TGTGCCAGCACCTCCGGGACTAGCGGGAGGGCCCGGGAGACCCAGTACTTC. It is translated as CASTSGTSGRARETQYF.

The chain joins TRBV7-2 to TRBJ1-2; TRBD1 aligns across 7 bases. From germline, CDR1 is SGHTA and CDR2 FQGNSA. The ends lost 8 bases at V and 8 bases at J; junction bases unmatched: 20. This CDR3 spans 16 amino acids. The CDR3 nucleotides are TGTGCCAGCCGAGCCCCGGGACAGACGACCCTAATAGGCTACACCTTC. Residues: CASRAPGQTTLIGYTF. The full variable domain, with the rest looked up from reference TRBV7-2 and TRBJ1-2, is GAGVSQSPSNKVTEKGKDVELRCDPISGHTALYWYRQSLGQGLEFLIYFQGNSAPDKSGLPSDRFSAERTGGSVSTLTIQRTQQEDSAVYLCASRAPGQTTLIGYTFGSGTRLTVV.

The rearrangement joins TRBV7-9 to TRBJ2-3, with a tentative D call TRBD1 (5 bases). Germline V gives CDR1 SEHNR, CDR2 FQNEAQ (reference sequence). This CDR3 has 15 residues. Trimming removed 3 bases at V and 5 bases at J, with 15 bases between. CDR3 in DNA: TGTGCCAGCAGCTTGTTCAGGGTCGGCGGAGATACGCAGTATTTT. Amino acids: CASSLFRVGGDTQYF.

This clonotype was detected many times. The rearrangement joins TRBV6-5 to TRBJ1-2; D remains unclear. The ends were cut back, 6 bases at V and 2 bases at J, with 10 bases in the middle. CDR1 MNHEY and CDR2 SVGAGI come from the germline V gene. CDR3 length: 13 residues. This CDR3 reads CASRLTENYGYTF. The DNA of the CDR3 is TGTGCCAGCAGGCTCACAGAGAACTATGGCTACACCTTC.

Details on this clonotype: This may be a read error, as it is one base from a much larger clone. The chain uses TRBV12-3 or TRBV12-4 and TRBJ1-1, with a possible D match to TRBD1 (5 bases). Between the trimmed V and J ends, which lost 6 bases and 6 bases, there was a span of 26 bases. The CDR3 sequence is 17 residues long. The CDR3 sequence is CASSQGTWTAQGSEAFF. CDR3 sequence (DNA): TGTGCCAGCAGCCAGGGCACCTGGACGGCCCAGGGCTCTGAAGCTTTCTTT.

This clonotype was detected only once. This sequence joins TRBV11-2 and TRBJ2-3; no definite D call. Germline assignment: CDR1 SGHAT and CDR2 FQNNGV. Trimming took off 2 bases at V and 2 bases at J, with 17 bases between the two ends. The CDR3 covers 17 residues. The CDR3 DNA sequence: TGTGCCAGCAGCTTAACTCCCGGAGCGATAGACACAGATACGCAGTATTTT. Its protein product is CASSLTPGAIDTDTQYF.

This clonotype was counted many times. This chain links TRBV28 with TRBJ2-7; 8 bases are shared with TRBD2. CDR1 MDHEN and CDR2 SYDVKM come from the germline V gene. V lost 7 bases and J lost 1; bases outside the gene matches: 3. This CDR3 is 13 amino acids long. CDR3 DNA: TGTGCCAGCATGGCGGGAGGTTCCTACGAGCAGTACTTC. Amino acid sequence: CASMAGGSYEQYF.

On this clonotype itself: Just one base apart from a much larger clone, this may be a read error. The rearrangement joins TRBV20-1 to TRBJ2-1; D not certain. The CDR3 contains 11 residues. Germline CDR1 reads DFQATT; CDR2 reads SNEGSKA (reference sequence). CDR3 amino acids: CSAGYNNEQPF. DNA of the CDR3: TGCAGTGCTGGTTACAACAATGAGCAGCCCTTC.

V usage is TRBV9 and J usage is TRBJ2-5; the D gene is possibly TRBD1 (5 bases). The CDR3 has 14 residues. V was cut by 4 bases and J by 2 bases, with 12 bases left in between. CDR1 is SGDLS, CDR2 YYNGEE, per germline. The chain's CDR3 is CASSSLDTQETQYF. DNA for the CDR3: TGTGCCAGCAGCTCCCTGGACACACAAGAGACCCAGTACTTC.

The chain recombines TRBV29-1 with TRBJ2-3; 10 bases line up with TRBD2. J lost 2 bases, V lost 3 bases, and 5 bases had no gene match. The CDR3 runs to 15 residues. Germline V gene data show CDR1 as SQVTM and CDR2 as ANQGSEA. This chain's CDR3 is CSVEPSGSPTDTQYF. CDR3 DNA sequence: TGCAGCGTTGAGCCTAGCGGGAGTCCCACAGATACGCAGTATTTT.

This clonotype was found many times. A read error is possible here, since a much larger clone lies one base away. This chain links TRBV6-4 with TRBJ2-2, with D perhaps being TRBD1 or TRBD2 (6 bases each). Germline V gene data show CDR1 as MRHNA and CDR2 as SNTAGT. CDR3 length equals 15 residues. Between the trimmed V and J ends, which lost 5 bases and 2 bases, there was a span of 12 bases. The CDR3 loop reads CASSHEGGNTGELFF. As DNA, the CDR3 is TGTGCCAGCAGTCACGAGGGGGGCAACACCGGGGAGCTGTTTTTT.

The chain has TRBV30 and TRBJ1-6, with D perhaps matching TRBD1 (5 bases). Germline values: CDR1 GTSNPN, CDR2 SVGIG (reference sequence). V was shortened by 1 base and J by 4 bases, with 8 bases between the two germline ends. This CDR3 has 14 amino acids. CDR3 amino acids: CAWSADNYNSPLHF. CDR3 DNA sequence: TGTGCCTGGAGTGCGGACAATTATAATTCACCCCTCCACTTT.

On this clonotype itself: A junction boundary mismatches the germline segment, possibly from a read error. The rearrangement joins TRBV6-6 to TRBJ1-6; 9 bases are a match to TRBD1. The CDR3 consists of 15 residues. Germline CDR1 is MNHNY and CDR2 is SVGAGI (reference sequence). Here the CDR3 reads CTSSYGTGGGSPLHF. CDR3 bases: TGTACCAGCAGTTACGGCACAGGGGGCGGTTCACCCCTCCACTTT.

This CDR3 reads CASSLGQGGGNTIYF. In DNA, the CDR3 is TGTGCCAGCAGCTTAGGACAGGGAGGCGGAAACACCATATATTTT. The rearrangement joins TRBV7-9 to TRBJ1-3; TRBD1 matches at 7 bases. The J segment lost 4 bases and the V segment lost 1 base, leaving 4 bases of the junction unmatched. The CDR3 is made up of 15 amino acids. The germline V gene encodes CDR1 SEHNR and CDR2 FQNEAQ (reference sequence).

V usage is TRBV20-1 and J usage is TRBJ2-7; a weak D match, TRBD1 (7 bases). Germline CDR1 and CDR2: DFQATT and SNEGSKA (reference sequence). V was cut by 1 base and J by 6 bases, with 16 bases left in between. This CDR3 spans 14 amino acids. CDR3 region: CSARGRGVYGEQYF. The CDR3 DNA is TGCAGTGCTAGAGGCAGGGGGGTTTACGGCGAGCAGTACTTC.

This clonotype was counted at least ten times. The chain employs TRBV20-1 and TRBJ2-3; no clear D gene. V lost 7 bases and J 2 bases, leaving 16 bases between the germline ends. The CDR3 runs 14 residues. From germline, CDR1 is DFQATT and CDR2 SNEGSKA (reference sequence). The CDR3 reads CSVGRPRLTDTQYF. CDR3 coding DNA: TGCAGTGTAGGCCGACCCCGTCTCACAGATACGCAGTATTTT.